Reported below is one T cell receptor (beta chain). Its antigen is currently unknown. These data belong to a study of Ad26.COV2.S vaccination and SARS-CoV-2 variants. Study findings and constraints: The authors reported substantial breadth in spike-specific CD8+ and CD4+ T cell responses after vaccination. Vaccine and placebo groups showed comparable non-spike TCR breadth. From the TCR breadth and depth analyses, total T cell responses may have been underestimated.

The assay was immunoSEQ multiplex PCR, and TCRdb's table has in-frame clones only and misses some. Among 300,000 to 400,000 clones listed, about 91% were seen once. V lost 1 base, J lost 2 bases, and 12 bases lay in between. Germline values: CDR1 SGDLS, CDR2 YYNGEE. The CDR3 is 15 amino acids. The TCR sequence derives from a human donor who had recovered from COVID-19. The sequenced sample was peripheral blood, obtained after recovery from COVID-19. The V call is TRBV9, the J call TRBJ1-2; no definite D call. DNA of the CDR3: TGTGCCAGCAGCGTATCGCTGTCCGGGAACTATGGCTACACCTTC. Encoded protein: CASSVSLSGNYGYTF.